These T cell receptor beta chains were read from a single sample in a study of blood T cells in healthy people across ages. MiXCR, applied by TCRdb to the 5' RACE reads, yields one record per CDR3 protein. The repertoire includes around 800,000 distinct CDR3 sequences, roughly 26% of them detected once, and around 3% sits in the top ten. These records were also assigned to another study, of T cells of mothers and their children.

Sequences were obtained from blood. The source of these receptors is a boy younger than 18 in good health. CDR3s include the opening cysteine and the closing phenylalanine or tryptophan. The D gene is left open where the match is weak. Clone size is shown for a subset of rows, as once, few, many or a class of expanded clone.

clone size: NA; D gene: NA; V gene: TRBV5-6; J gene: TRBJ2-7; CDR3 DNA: TGTGCCAGCAGCCACGCGCTTGGGACAAAATTCTACGAGCAGTACTTC; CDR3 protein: CASSHALGTKFYEQYF
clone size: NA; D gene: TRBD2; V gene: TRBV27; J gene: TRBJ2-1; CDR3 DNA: TGTGCCAGCACTAGCGATGGGGGACTAGCCTCCTACAATGAGCAGTTCTTC; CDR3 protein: CASTSDGGLASYNEQFF
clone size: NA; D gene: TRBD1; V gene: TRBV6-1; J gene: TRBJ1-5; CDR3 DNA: TGTGCCAGCAGTGGGACAGGGGGCGGCGGCAATCAGCCCCAGCATTTT; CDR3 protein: CASSGTGGGGNQPQHF
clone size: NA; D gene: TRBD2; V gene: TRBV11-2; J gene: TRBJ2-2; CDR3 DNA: TGTGCCAGCAGCTTAGGCGGGGGGGCCGAGGACACCGGGGAGCTGTTTTTT; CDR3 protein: CASSLGGGAEDTGELFF
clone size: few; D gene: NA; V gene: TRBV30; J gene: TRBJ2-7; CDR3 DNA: TGTGCCTGGAGTCTCAGCTCCTACGAGCAGTACTTC; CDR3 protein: CAWSLSSYEQYF
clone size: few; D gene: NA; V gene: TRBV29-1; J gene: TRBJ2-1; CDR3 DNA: TGCAGCGTTGAGGGCCAGGCAGACAATGAGCAGTTCTTC; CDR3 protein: CSVEGQADNEQFF
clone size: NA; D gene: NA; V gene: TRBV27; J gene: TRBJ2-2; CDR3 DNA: TGTACCAGCAGCTCCAACACCGGGGAGCTGTTTTTT; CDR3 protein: CTSSSNTGELFF
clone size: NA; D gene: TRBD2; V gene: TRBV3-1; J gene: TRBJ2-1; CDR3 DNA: TGTGCCAGCAGCCGCCCTAGCGGGAGTCTGAATGAGCAGTTCTTC; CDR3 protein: CASSRPSGSLNEQFF
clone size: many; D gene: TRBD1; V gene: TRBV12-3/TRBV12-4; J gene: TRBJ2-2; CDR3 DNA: TGTGCCAGCACCGGGACAGGGGGGACCGGGGAGCTGTTTTTT; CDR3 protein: CASTGTGGTGELFF
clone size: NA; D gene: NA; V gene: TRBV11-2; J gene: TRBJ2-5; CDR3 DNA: TGTGCCAGCAGCCCACGCACGATGGGGGGAGAGACCCAGTACTTC; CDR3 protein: CASSPRTMGGETQYF
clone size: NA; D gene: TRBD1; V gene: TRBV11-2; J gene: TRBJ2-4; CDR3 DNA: TGTGCCAGCAGCCACTGGGACAGAAAAGCCAAAAACATTCAGTACTTC; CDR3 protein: CASSHWDRKAKNIQYF
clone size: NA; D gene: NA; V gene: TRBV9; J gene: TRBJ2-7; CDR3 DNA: TGTGCCAGCAGCGTAGCTTCCGGGGCCGACTACGAGCAGTACTTC; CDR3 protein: CASSVASGADYEQYF
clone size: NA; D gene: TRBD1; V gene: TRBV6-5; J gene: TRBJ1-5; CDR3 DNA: TGTGCCAGCAGCCCGGGACAGGTCAACAATCAGCCCCAGCATTTT; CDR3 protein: CASSPGQVNNQPQHF
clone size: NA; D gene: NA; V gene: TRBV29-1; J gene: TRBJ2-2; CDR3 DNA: TGCAGCGTTGAGGAGAGGGGGGACGGGGAGCTGTTTTTT; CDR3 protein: CSVEERGDGELFF
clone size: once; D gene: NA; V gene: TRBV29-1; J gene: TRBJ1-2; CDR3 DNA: TGCAGCGTTGAAGGGGTACAGGAGGAGCCCTATGGCTACACCTTC; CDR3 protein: CSVEGVQEEPYGYTF
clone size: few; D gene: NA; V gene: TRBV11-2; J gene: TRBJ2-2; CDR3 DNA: TGTGCCAGCAGCTACGTGGCGGGGAGCACCGGGGAGCTGTTTTTT; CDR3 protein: CASSYVAGSTGELFF
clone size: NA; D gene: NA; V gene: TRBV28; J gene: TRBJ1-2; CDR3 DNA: TGTGCCAGCAGATTGCAGGACTATGGCTACACCTTC; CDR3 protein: CASRLQDYGYTF
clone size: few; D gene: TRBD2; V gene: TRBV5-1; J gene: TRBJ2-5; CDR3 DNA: TGCACCAGCAGCTTTTTAGCGGGGGCCCAGGAGACCCAGTACTTC; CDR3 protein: CTSSFLAGAQETQYF
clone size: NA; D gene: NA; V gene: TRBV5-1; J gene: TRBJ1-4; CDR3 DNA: TGCGCCAGCAGCTTCCGGGGTGCTAATGAAAAACTGTTTTTT; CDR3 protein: CASSFRGANEKLFF
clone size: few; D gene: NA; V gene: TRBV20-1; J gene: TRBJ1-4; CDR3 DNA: TGCAGTGCTAGGGCATTTCACAGACCGGGGTCTGAAAAACTGTTTTTT; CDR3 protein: CSARAFHRPGSEKLFF
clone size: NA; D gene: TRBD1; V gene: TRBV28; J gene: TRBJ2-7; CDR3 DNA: TGTGCCAGCAGTTTATGGGCGACAGGGTCCTACGAGCAGTACTTC; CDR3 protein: CASSLWATGSYEQYF
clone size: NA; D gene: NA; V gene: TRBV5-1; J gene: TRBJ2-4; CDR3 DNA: TGCGCCAGCAGCTTCGGCAGGGATAGGGACATTCAGTACTTC; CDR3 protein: CASSFGRDRDIQYF
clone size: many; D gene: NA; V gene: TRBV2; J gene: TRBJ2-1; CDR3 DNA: TGTGCCAGCAGTGAAAACCCCTGGGTACGGGGGAAAGACAATGAGCAGTTCTTC; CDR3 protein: CASSENPWVRGKDNEQFF
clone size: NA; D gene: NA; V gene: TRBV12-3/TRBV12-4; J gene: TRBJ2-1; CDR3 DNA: TGTGCCAGCAGACGCACAGGGAGAGGCTCCTACAATGAGCAGTTCTTC; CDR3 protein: CASRRTGRGSYNEQFF
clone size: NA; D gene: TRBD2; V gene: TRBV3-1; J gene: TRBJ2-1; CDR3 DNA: TGTGCCAGCAGCCATCGGCTAGCGGATTACTACAATGAGCAGTTCTTC; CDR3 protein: CASSHRLADYYNEQFF
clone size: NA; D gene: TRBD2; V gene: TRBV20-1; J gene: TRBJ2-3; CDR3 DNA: TGCAGTGCCCCGATCCGGGGGGTGGATACGCAGTATTTT; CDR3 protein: CSAPIRGVDTQYF
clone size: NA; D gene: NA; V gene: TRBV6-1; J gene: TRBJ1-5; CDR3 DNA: TGTGCCAGCAGTGAAGGTTTAGATTTGCCGCCCCAGCATTTT; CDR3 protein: CASSEGLDLPPQHF
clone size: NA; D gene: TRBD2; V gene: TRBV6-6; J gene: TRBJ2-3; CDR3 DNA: TGTGCCAGCAGTTACCCCAGCGGGGCTAGCACAGATACGCAGTATTTT; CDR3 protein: CASSYPSGASTDTQYF
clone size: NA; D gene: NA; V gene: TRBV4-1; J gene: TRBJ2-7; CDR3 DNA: TGCGCCAGCAGCCAAGGCAGGTCCAAGGACGAGCAGTACTTC; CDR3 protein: CASSQGRSKDEQYF
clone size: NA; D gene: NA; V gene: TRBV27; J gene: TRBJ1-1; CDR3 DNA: TGTGCCAGCAGTACAGGGAGTAACACTGAAGCTTTCTTT; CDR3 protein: CASSTGSNTEAFF
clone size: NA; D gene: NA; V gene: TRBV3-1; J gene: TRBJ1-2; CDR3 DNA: TGTGCCAGCAGCCAAGGTTCCACAGGGAATGGCTACACCTTC; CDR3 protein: CASSQGSTGNGYTF
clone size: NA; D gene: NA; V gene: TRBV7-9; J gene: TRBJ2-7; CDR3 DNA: TGTGCCAGCAGCTTAGGATACGGGACGGAGGCCTACGAGCAGTACTTC; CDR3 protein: CASSLGYGTEAYEQYF
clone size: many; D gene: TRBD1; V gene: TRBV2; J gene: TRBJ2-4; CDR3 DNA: TGTGCCAGCAGCCAAGACAGGGGGGCCAAAAACATTCAGTACTTC; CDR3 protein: CASSQDRGAKNIQYF